Following are 20 T cell receptor beta chains from one sample sequenced in a study of CXCR3-negative and CXCR3-positive naive CD8 T cells. Libraries of TRB cDNA were made by 5' RACE and carried UMIs. With the 5' RACE reads reprocessed, TCRdb shows one record per CDR3 protein and no DNA. In total, the table holds about 80,000 distinct CDR3 sequences. The sample was naive CXCR3- CD8+ T cells from blood. Subset of the sample: CD45RO-CCR7+CD27+CD95- naive CD8+ T cells lacking CXCR3 (TNR3-). All receptors derive from a human donor in good health. Some clones in this sample may be carry-over from other donors' samples.

The gene calls are TRBV11-2 and TRBJ2-5; lacking DNA, the TRBD1 call made by TCRdb goes unchecked. Germline V gene data show CDR1 as SGHAT and CDR2 as FQNNGV. The CDR3 covers 17 residues. Here the CDR3 reads CASNKAPGQEYQETQYF.

The chain is built from TRBV10-3 and TRBJ2-1; TCRdb reports TRBD2, a call that lacks DNA to check it against. There are 17 residues in the CDR3. Germline assignment: CDR1 ENHRY and CDR2 SYGVKD. The CDR3 spells CAISESMTSGVLNEQFF.

The chain links TRBV29-1 to TRBJ2-1; TCRdb's D call, TRBD2, is unchecked because there is no DNA. The CDR3 length is 15 residues. Germline V gene sequence: CDR1 SQVTM, CDR2 ANQGSEA. The CDR3 is CSVGLAGGLQSGQFF.

The rearrangement joins TRBV29-1 to TRBJ2-7. Germline V gives CDR1 SQVTM, CDR2 ANQGSEA. The CDR3 sequence is 14 residues long. This CDR3 is CSVDVAGLSYEQYF.

The chain joins TRBV2 to TRBJ2-7. CDR3 length equals 11 residues. Germline V lookup: CDR1 SNHLY, CDR2 FYNNEI. CDR3: CASTGSYEQYF. The variable domain in full, completed from reference TRBV2 and TRBJ2-7, reads EPEVTQTPSHQVTQMGQEVILRCVPISNHLYFYWYRQILGQKVEFLVSFYNNEISEKSEIFDDQFSVERPDGSNFTLKIRSTKLEDSAMYFCASTGSYEQYFGPGTRLTVT.

The genes are TRBV5-4 and TRBJ2-1; TCRdb's D gene call, TRBD1, goes unchecked for lack of DNA. This CDR3 is built from 14 residues. Looked up from germline, CDR1 is SGHNT and CDR2 is YYREEE (reference sequence). Here the CDR3 reads CASSLPDRYNEQFF.

The J gene is TRBJ2-5, the V gene TRBV21-1; TCRdb's assignment of TRBD1 cannot be checked, as there is no DNA. TRBV21-1 is a pseudogene segment. The CDR3 has 18 residues. The CDR3: CASSPDTGHLLNQETQYF.

The V call is TRBV7-9, the J call TRBJ1-6. The CDR3 has 18 amino acids. The germline CDR1 and CDR2 sequences are SEHNR and FQNEAQ (reference sequence). The CDR3 is CASSLAPGLHAYNSPLHF.

The CDR3 loop is CASSQGLAGGIGEQYF. The rearrangement joins TRBV28 to TRBJ2-7; the TRBD2 assignment by TCRdb is unverifiable without DNA. Germline CDR1 reads MDHEN; CDR2 reads SYDVKM. This CDR3 comprises 16 residues. Variable domain in full (rest from reference TRBV28 and TRBJ2-7): DVKVTQSSRYLVKRTGEKVFLECVQDMDHENMFWYRQDPGLGLRLIYFSYDVKMKEKGDIPEGYSVSREKKERFSLILESASTNQTSMYLCASSQGLAGGIGEQYFGPGTRLTVT.

The chain uses TRBV29-1 and TRBJ1-5; lacking DNA, the TRBD1 call made by TCRdb goes unchecked. The CDR3 consists of 15 residues. CDR1 is SQVTM, CDR2 ANQGSEA, per germline. Here the CDR3 reads CSVEEGGTGNQPQHF.

The chain joins TRBV12-3 or TRBV12-4 to TRBJ1-1; TCRdb's assignment of TRBD1 cannot be checked, as there is no DNA. The CDR3 runs to 15 residues. The CDR3 protein is CASSLRAAVWTEAFF.

The V gene is TRBV20-1, the J gene TRBJ2-7; TCRdb gives TRBD2 as the D gene, but with no DNA this cannot be confirmed. This CDR3 is built from 14 residues. CDR1 is DFQATT, CDR2 SNEGSKA, per germline (reference sequence). CDR3 loop: CSARGTSGEYEQYF.

The chain couples TRBV19 to TRBJ1-1; with no DNA, the TCRdb D assignment of TRBD1 cannot be verified. CDR1 and CDR2 from the germline V gene are LNHDA and SQIVND (reference sequence). CDR3 length equals 15 residues. The CDR3 loop is CASTSTGRENTEAFF.

The J gene is TRBJ2-7, the V gene TRBV20-1; TCRdb selects TRBD1, and the lack of DNA leaves this call unchecked. This CDR3 contains 14 residues. Germline lookup yields CDR1 DFQATT and CDR2 SNEGSKA (reference sequence). This CDR3 is CSARGRGSSYEQYF.

The V call is TRBV12-5, the J call TRBJ1-2. This CDR3 is built from 11 residues. Germline CDR1 and CDR2: LGHNT and FRNRAP. CDR3 in amino acids: CASGTAHGYTF.

This rearrangement joins TRBV7-9 to TRBJ2-1; there is no DNA to check the TCRdb D call of TRBD2. This CDR3 contains 17 residues. CDR1 and CDR2 (germline): SEHNR, FQNEAQ (reference sequence). CDR3 in amino acids: CASSGALAGDSYNEQFF.

This sequence joins TRBV7-3 and TRBJ2-7; TCRdb's D call of TRBD2 is untestable without DNA. The CDR3 covers 15 residues. Looked up from germline, CDR1 is SGHTA and CDR2 is FQGTGA. CDR3 amino acids: CASSLTAGPSYEQYF.

The chain carries TRBV5-1 and TRBJ2-1; TCRdb indicates TRBD2, and absent DNA this call remains unverified. The germline V gene has CDR1 SGHRS and CDR2 YFSETQ. The CDR3 has 15 amino acids. The CDR3 here is CASSAFGTSPVEQFF.

The chain employs TRBV7-2 and TRBJ2-2; the TRBD1 assignment by TCRdb is unverifiable without DNA. The CDR3 is made up of 15 amino acids. Germline CDR1 and CDR2: SGHTA and FQGNSA. The CDR3 sequence is CASSLDGGYTGELFF.

The chain couples TRBV29-1 to TRBJ2-2. The germline CDR1 and CDR2 sequences are SQVTM and ANQGSEA. This CDR3 has 13 amino acids. The CDR3 loop reads CSVERRPTGELFF.